This TCR beta chain was identified during a study of T cell responses to AZD1222 COVID-19 vaccine. Background on the study: Researchers grouped second doses given at about 4 or about 12 weeks into one pool. General observations from the study: Baseline seropositives among AZD1222 recipients totaled only 5 to 7. A rise in Spike-specific TCR breadth and depth followed two AZD1222 doses. Targets within unmutated variant regions were reportedly found for nearly half of spike-specific TCRs.

The J segment lost 9 bases and the V segment lost 6 bases, leaving 11 bases of the junction unmatched. The V gene's germline CDR1 is MNHEY and CDR2 SMNVEV (reference sequence). This CDR3 region has 14 residues. Measured with immunoSEQ multiplex PCR; TCRdb has only the in-frame clones, and not every one. The sample carries about 120,000 clones, around 93% recorded once. A word on this clone: The target antigen is unknown.

This receptor was obtained from an adult in good health. Sequenced material: peripheral blood, taken on day 0 of AZD1222 vaccination. The gene calls are TRBV27 and TRBJ2-1; 7 bases align to TRBD2. The CDR3 here is CASRWGGREGEQFF. CDR3 sequence (DNA): TGTGCCAGCAGGTGGGGCGGGAGAGAAGGTGAGCAGTTCTTC.